The 22 T cell receptor beta chains below come from one sample, sequenced in a study of blood T cell dynamics during melanoma immunotherapy. Time point meaning: pre-treatment baseline. TCRdb keeps only in-frame clones here, not all; method: immunoSEQ multiplex PCR. The data hold a few thousand clones, with approximately 86% observed a single time. The sample consisted of blood, taken from a patient treated with checkpoint blockade. These receptors were collected from a human donor with melanoma.

Worth noting for this clone: One end of the junction does not line up with germline, which may come from a read error. V and J are TRBV7-7 and TRBJ2-5, with D tentatively TRBD2 (5 bases). Germline V lookup: CDR1 SSHAT, CDR2 FNYEAQ (reference sequence). CDR3 length equals 17 residues. CDR3 nucleotides: TGTGCTAGCAGCCGAACGGGCAGCGGAACAGCAGGAGAGACCCAGTACTTC. It is translated as CASSRTGSGTAGETQYF. The whole variable domain, remainder taken from reference TRBV7-7 and TRBJ2-5, is GAGVSQSPRYKVTKRGQDVTLRCDPISSHATLYWYQQALGQGPEFLTYFNYEAQPDKSGLPSDRFSAERPEGSISTLTIQRTEQRDSAMYRCASSRTGSGTAGETQYFGPGTRLLVL.

J is TRBJ2-7 and V is TRBV28; TRBD2 might be the D (6 bases). The CDR3 extends over 18 amino acids. V was shortened by 1 base and J by 2 bases, with 21 bases between the two germline ends. Per germline, CDR1 MDHEN and CDR2 SYDVKM. The CDR3 is CASSLFLGVAAPTYEQYF. The DNA of the CDR3 is TGTGCCAGCAGTTTATTTCTCGGAGTAGCGGCACCGACCTACGAGCAGTACTTC.

This clone occurred once. The chain employs TRBV9 and TRBJ2-5; 9 bases are a match to TRBD2. CDR3 length: 15 amino acids. V lost 4 bases and J lost 4; bases outside the gene matches: 8. CDR1 SGDLS and CDR2 YYNGEE come from the germline V gene. CDR3: CASSQIAGAGETQYF. The CDR3 DNA is TGTGCCAGCAGCCAAATAGCGGGAGCGGGAGAGACCCAGTACTTC. Supplemented by reference TRBV9 and TRBJ2-5, the full variable domain reads DSGVTQTPKHLITATGQRVTLRCSPRSGDLSVYWYQQSLDQGLQFLIQYYNGEERAKGNILERFSAQQFPDLHSELNLSSLELGDSALYFCASSQIAGAGETQYFGPGTRLLVL.

The chain carries TRBV5-5 and TRBJ1-1; D not resolved. From germline, CDR1 is SGHKS and CDR2 YYEKEE (reference sequence). The CDR3 contains 13 residues. The V and J ends lost 0 bases and 9 bases respectively, with 12 bases between them. The CDR3 region has the DNA TGTGCCAGCAGCTTGGATTTTCCAACCCAAGCTTTCTTT. Protein product: CASSLDFPTQAFF. Supplemented by reference TRBV5-5 and TRBJ1-1, the full variable domain reads DAGVTQSPTHLIKTRGQQVTLRCSPISGHKSVSWYQQVLGQGPQFIFQYYEKEERGRGNFPDRFSARQFPNYSSELNVNALLLGDSALYLCASSLDFPTQAFFGQGTRLTVV.

This clone was counted once. The chain has TRBV19 and TRBJ1-2, with D perhaps TRBD1 (5 bases). V lost 6 bases and J 4 bases, leaving 18 bases between the germline ends. The length of the CDR3 is 15 residues. Per the germline V gene, CDR1 is LNHDA and CDR2 is SQIVND (reference sequence). CDR3 in DNA: TGTGCCAGTAGATTTGTCAGGACACAGACCTATGGCTACACCTTC. Protein product: CASRFVRTQTYGYTF.

The chain uses TRBV5-6 and TRBJ2-5, with TRBD1 matching 8 bases. The CDR3 runs to 16 residues. J gave up 4 bases and V 2 bases, and 10 bases lay outside the gene matches. Looked up from germline, CDR1 is SGHDT and CDR2 is YYEEEE. CDR3 protein: CASSFPLQGERETQYF. CDR3 in DNA: TGTGCCAGCAGCTTCCCGTTACAGGGGGAACGAGAGACCCAGTACTTC.

This clone occurred a few times. V gene TRBV5-1 combines with J gene TRBJ1-3; D is ambiguous. This CDR3 is built from 14 residues. CDR1 and CDR2 (germline): SGHRS, YFSETQ. The V end was cut by 5 bases, the J end by 0 bases, with 9 bases between. In nucleotides, the CDR3 is TGCGCCAGCAGTAGAGACACCTCTGGAAACACCATATATTTT. This sequence encodes CASSRDTSGNTIYF.

This chain connects TRBV9 to TRBJ1-6, with D tentatively TRBD1 (5 bases). CDR1 is SGDLS, CDR2 YYNGEE, per germline. V lost 4 bases to trimming and J lost 7 bases, with 24 bases between them. The CDR3 has 18 residues. The CDR3 spells CASSPPKGSGEGNSPLHF. As DNA, the CDR3 is TGTGCCAGCAGCCCACCTAAAGGGTCCGGGGAGGGGAATTCACCCCTCCACTTT.

This chain uses TRBV5-2 with TRBJ1-5; the D segment call TRBD1 is taken from the table without a DNA check. TRBV5-2 is described as a pseudogene. The CDR3 consists of 14 residues. CDR3 DNA sequence: TGTGCCAGCAGGGACGGGACAGGCTATCAGCCCCAGCATTTT. Amino acid sequence: CASRDGTGYQPQHF.

The chain employs TRBV7-8 and TRBJ2-1; TRBD2 agrees at 7 bases. CDR1 and CDR2 from the germline V gene are SGHVS and FQNEAQ. The trim removed 2 bases at V and 0 bases at J, leaving 4 bases unmatched. The CDR3 is 16 amino acids. The CDR3 region has the DNA TGTGCCAGCAGCTTATTCAGCGGGGTCTCCTACAATGAGCAGTTCTTC. The encoded protein is CASSLFSGVSYNEQFF.

The V call is TRBV4-3, the J call TRBJ1-5; D perhaps matches TRBD1 (5 bases). Trimming cost V 1 base and J 5 bases, with 12 bases left between them. CDR3 size: 15 residues. Germline loops: CDR1 LGHNA, CDR2 YSLEER. This CDR3 is CASSQAGFADQPQHF. DNA for the CDR3: TGCGCCAGCAGCCAAGCAGGGTTCGCGGATCAGCCCCAGCATTTT.

This chain's CDR3 is CAWSLKGLSNQPQHF. The CDR3 DNA is TGTGCCTGGAGTCTAAAAGGGCTTAGCAATCAGCCCCAGCATTTT. V usage is TRBV30 and J usage is TRBJ1-5; D call uncertain. CDR1 GTSNPN and CDR2 SVGIG come from the germline V gene (reference sequence). This CDR3 has 15 amino acids. V dropped 2 bases and J dropped 0 bases, with 11 bases sitting between them.

The chain carries TRBV5-1 and TRBJ2-2; D possibly corresponds to TRBD1 (5 bases). Germline V CDR1 and CDR2: SGHRS, YFSETQ. Trimming pared 4 bases from V and 0 bases from J, leaving 16 bases between. The CDR3 consists of 17 residues. DNA of the CDR3: TGCGCCAGCAGCCTGGGTGGGTGGACAACGAACACCGGGGAGCTGTTTTTT. Protein product: CASSLGGWTTNTGELFF.

The rearrangement uses TRBV7-9 and TRBJ2-7, with TRBD1 matching 8 bases. Germline CDR1 SEHNR, CDR2 FQNEAQ (reference sequence). With V trimmed by 5 bases and J by 2 bases, 8 bases remained unmatched. This CDR3 is 15 amino acids long. This CDR3 is CASSPRTGSPYEQYF. For the CDR3, the DNA is TGTGCCAGCAGCCCGCGGACAGGGTCGCCCTACGAGCAGTACTTC.

The chain employs TRBV5-4 and TRBJ1-2; 12 bases agree with TRBD1. Germline-derived CDR1 and CDR2 are SGHNT and YYREEE (reference sequence). The CDR3 covers 17 residues. V was pared by 4 bases and J by 8 bases, with 15 bases of the junction left unmatched. The CDR3 nucleotides are TGTGCCAGCAGCATGGGACAGGGGGCGCCCCCCCTATTCGGCTACACCTTC. Translated, it gives CASSMGQGAPPLFGYTF.

CDR3 region: CASSRGLDIGEQFF. DNA of the CDR3: TGTGCCAGCAGCCGGGGACTAGATATCGGTGAGCAGTTCTTC. J is TRBJ2-1 and V is TRBV7-3; 8 bases fit TRBD2. This CDR3 spans 14 amino acids. Trimming took 5 bases from V and 9 from J; bases not matched to a gene: 9. CDR1 and CDR2 from the germline V gene are SGHTA and FQGTGA. The variable domain in full, with the rest retrieved from reference TRBV7-3 and TRBJ2-1, is GAGVSQTPSNKVTEKGKYVELRCDPISGHTALYWYRQSLGQGPEFLIYFQGTGAADDSGLPNDRFFAVRPEGSVSTLKIQRTERGDSAVYLCASSRGLDIGEQFFGPGTRLTVL.

CDR3 region: CASSLEGGSETQYF. CDR3 bases: TGCGCCAGCAGCTTGGAGGGGGGTTCAGAGACCCAGTACTTC. The rearrangement links TRBV5-1 to TRBJ2-5; tentatively, D is TRBD1 or TRBD2 (6 bases each). The germline V gene encodes CDR1 SGHRS and CDR2 YFSETQ. The CDR3 runs 14 residues. V lost 0 bases, J lost 4 bases, and 10 bases lay in between.

A word on this clone: A junction boundary mismatches the germline segment, possibly from a read error. The identical CDR3 is also encoded by other nucleotide sequences in the sample. CDR3 loop: CASSLPGLRTEAFF. CDR3 DNA: TGTGCCAGCAGCTTACCAGGGTTGCGCACTGAAGCTTTTTTT. The V and J genes are TRBV13 and TRBJ1-1, with D perhaps TRBD1 (5 bases). The CDR3 is 14 amino acids. Germline V CDR1 and CDR2: PRHDT, FYEKMQ (reference sequence).

The chain recombines TRBV6-5 with TRBJ2-2; TRBD1 aligns across 8 bases. V gave up 4 bases and J gave up 0 bases; unmatched junction bases: 1. The CDR3 has 15 residues. CDR1 MNHEY and CDR2 SVGAGI come from the germline V gene. The CDR3 sequence is CASSLTGANTGELFF. CDR3 bases: TGTGCCAGCAGTTTGACAGGGGCGAACACCGGGGAGCTGTTTTTT.

The V call is TRBV19, the J call TRBJ1-1; a possible D gene is TRBD1 (5 bases). With 1 base removed from V and 2 bases from J, the gap between germline ends came to 11 bases. CDR1 is LNHDA, CDR2 SQIVND, per germline (reference sequence). This CDR3 is 15 amino acids long. The CDR3 loop reads CASSIGGRINTEAFF. The CDR3 nucleotides read TGTGCCAGTAGTATAGGGGGCAGGATTAACACTGAAGCTTTCTTT.

The CDR3 sequence is CASSLGPQGTGELFF. CDR3 DNA sequence: TGTGCCAGCAGCCTCGGCCCCCAGGGGACCGGGGAGCTGTTTTTT. The genes are TRBV5-5 and TRBJ2-2, with D possibly matching TRBD1 (6 bases). V was cut by 4 bases and J by 5 bases, with 15 bases left in between. Per germline, CDR1 SGHKS and CDR2 YYEKEE (reference sequence). The CDR3 loop spans 15 amino acids.

The chain couples TRBV6-5 to TRBJ2-5; D is possibly TRBD1 or TRBD2 (5 bases each). This CDR3 spans 13 amino acids. Germline lookup yields CDR1 MNHEY and CDR2 SVGAGI. Between the trimmed V and J ends, which lost 4 bases and 1 base, there was a span of 7 bases. CDR3 residues: CASSSGPQETQYF. The CDR3 coding sequence is TGTGCCAGCAGTTCGGGACCCCAAGAGACCCAGTACTTC.